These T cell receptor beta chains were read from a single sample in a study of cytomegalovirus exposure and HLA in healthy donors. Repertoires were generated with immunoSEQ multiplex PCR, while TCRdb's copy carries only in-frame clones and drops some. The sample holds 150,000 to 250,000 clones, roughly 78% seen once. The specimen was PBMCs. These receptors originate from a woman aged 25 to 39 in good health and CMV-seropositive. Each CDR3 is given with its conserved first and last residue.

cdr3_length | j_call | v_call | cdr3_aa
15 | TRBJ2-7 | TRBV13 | CASSLGNRVKDEQYF
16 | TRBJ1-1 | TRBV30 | CAWSVYDKTGNTEAFF
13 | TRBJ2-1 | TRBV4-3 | CASSQGLTNEQFF
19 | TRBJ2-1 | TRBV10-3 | CAISESRRETVSSYNEQFF
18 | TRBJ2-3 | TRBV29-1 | CSVDGTRREPDLPHTQYF
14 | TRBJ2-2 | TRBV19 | CASNRQGNTGELFF
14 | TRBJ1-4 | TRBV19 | CASSIDNRNEKLFF
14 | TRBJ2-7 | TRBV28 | CASGLTGTSYEQYF
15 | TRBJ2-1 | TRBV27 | CASYGWDTPGNEQFF
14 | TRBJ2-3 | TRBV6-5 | CASSYGGEGDTQYF
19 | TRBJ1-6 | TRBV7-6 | CASSLNPRGGSSYNSPLHF
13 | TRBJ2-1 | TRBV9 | CASSVGLWSEQFF
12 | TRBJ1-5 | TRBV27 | CASSDRGQPQHF
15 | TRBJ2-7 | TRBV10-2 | CATREGARSSYEQYF
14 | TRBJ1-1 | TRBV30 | CAWSPGLQNTEAFF
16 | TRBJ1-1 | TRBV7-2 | CASSLGRGFGRTEAFF
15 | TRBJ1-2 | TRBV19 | CASSKDRAHNYGYTF
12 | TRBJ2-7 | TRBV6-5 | CATNTGDYEQYF
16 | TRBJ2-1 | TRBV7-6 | CASSHGLAGDYGKQFF
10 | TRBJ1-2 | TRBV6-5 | CARGDYGYTF
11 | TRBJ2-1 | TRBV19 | CASSRGVEQFF
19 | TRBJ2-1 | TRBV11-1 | CASSLPRPPPTGSYNEQFF
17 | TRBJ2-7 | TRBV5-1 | CASSLGPQGLDFYEQYF
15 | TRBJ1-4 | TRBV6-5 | CASSVGQGAGEKLFF
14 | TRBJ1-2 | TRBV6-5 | CASSSYTRGTGYTF
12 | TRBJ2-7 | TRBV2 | CASSETRYEQYF
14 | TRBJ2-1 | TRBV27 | CAACNRGRHDEQFF
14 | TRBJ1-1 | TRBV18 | CASSHSKTGTEAFF
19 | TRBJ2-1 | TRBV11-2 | CASSLGPPTSGRNYNEQFF
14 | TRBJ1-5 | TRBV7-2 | CASSARTGKQPQHF
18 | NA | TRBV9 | CASSVGLAGAVSSYEQYF
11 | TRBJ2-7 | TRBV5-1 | CASSDLGEQYF
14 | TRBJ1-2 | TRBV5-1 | CASSYGQDNYGYTF
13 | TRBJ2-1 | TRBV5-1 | CASSLMSSREQFF
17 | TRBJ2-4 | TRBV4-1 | CASSQNGITLAKNIQYF
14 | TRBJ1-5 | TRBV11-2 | CASSLAGSNQPQHF
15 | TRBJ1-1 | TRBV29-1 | CSVVGAARNTEEAFF
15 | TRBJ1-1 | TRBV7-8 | CASSLVGGAGSEAFF
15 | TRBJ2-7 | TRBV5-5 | CASSSGTSGSYEQYF
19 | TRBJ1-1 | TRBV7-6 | CASSSRGGMGWGVNTEAFF